This T cell receptor beta chain was sequenced during a study of graft-versus-host responses after intestinal transplantation. Turning to the study itself: Multivisceral, liver-intestinal, or isolated intestinal grafts were transplanted into recipients. All recipients got anti-thymocyte globulin induction, then tacrolimus and steroids for roughly three years.

As regards this clone: Its antigen is unidentified.

Study-wide findings and caveats: Allograft clonal ratios (graft-versus-host to host-versus-graft) were high in patients who had graft-donor T cell macrochimerism.

Sequenced by immunoSEQ multiplex PCR; TCRdb stores in-frame clones only, minus some. The repertoire has approximately 75,000 clones, roughly 94% of them found once; the top ten carry around 0.51%. The V and J ends lost 1 base and 4 bases respectively, with 17 bases between them. CDR3 length: 16 residues. The germline gives CDR1 SEHNR, CDR2 FQNEAQ (reference sequence). The sequence came from a human donor who received an intestinal transplant. Sequencing was performed on unstimulated CD8+ T cells sorted from spleen or lymph node cells, taken before intestinal transplant. J is TRBJ2-7 and V is TRBV7-9, with a weak D call TRBD2 (6 bases). CDR3 nucleotides: TGTGCCAGCAGCTTAGATTCGGGAGTCCTCTCATACGAGCAGTACTTC. This sequence encodes CASSLDSGVLSYEQYF.